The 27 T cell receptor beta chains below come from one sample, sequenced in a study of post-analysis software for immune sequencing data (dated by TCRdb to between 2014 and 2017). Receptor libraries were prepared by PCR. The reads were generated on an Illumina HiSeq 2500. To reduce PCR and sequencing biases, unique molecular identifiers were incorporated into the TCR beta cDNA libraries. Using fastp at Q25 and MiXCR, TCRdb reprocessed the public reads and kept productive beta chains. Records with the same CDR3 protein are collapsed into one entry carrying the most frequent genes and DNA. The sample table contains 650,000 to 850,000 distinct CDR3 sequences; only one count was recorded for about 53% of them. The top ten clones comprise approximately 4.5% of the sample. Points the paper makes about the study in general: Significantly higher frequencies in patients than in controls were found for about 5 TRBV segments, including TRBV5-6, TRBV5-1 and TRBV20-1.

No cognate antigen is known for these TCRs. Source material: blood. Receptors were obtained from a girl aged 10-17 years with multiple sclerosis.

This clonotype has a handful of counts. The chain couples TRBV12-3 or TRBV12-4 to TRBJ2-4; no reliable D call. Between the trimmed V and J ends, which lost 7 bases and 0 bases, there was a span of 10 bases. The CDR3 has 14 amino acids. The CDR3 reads CASTELLAKNIQYF. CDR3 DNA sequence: TGTGCCAGCACCGAACTACTAGCCAAAAACATTCAGTACTTC.

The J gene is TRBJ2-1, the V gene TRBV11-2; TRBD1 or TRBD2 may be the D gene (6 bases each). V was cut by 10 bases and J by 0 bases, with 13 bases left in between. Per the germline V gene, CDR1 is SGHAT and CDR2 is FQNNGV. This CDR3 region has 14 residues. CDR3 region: CATAEGGSYNEQFF. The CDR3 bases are TGTGCCACGGCGGAGGGGGGCTCCTACAATGAGCAGTTCTTC.

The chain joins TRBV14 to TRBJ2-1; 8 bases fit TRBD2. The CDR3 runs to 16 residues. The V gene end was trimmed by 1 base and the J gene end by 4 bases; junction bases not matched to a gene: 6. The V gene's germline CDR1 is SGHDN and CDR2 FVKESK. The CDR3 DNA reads TGTGCCAGCAGCCAAGGGTCGCGGGGGGCATACAATGAGCAGTTCTTC. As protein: CASSQGSRGAYNEQFF.

The CDR3 nucleotides are TGTGCCATCAGTGAGAGGGGGTCAATCGCAGATACGCAGTATTTT. Its translation: CAISERGSIADTQYF. This chain joins TRBV10-3 and TRBJ2-3, with D possibly TRBD1 on 6 matching bases. CDR3 size: 15 residues. Germline-derived CDR1 and CDR2 are ENHRY and SYGVKD. The ends were cut back, 2 bases at V and 4 bases at J, with 13 bases in the middle.

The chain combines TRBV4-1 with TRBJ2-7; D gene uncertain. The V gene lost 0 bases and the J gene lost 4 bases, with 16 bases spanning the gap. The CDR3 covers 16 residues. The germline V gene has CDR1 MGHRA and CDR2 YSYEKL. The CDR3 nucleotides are TGCGCCAGCAGCCAAGAGGCCCCAGGTGGAGTTTACGAGCAGTACTTC. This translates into CASSQEAPGGVYEQYF.

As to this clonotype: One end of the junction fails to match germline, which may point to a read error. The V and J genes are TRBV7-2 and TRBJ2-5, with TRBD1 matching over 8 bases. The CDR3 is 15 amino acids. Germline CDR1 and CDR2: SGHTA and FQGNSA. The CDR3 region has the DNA TGTGTCAGCAGCTTACGGGCAGGGGGCAAGTCGGCCCAGTACTTC. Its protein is CVSSLRAGGKSAQYF.

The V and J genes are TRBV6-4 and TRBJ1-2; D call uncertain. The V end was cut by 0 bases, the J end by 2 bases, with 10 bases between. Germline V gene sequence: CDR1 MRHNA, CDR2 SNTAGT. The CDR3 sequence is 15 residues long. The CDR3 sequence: CASSDSGRKNYGYTF. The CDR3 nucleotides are TGTGCCAGCAGTGACTCCGGCCGCAAGAACTATGGCTACACCTTC.

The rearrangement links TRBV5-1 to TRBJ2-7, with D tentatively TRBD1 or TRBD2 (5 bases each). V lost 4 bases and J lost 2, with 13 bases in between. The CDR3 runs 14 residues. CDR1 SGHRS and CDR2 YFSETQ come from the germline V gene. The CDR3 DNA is TGCGCCAGCAGCCGTGGCTGGGACCCCTACGAGCAGTACTTC. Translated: CASSRGWDPYEQYF.

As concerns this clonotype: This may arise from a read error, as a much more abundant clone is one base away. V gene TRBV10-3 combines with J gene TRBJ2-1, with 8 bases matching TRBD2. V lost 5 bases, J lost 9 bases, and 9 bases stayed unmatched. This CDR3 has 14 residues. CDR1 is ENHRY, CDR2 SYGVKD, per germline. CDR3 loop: CAISSSGLVAEQFF. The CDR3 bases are TGTGCCATCAGTTCGTCGGGACTAGTAGCTGAGCAGTTCTTC.

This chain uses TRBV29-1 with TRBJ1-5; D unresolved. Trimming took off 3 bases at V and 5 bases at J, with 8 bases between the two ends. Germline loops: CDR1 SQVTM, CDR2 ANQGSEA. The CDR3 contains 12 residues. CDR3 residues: CSVDASYQPQHF. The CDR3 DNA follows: TGCAGCGTTGACGCCAGTTATCAGCCCCAGCATTTT.

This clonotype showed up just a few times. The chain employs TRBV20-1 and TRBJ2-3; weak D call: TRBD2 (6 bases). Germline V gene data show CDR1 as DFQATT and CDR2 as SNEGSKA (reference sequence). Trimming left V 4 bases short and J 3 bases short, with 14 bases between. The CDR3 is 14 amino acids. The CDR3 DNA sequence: TGCAGTGCTAAGCAACCCGGGACTACAGATACGCAGTATTTT. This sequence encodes CSAKQPGTTDTQYF.

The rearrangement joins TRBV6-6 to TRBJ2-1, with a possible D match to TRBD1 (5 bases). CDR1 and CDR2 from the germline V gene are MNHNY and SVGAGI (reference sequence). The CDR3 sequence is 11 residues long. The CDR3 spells CALGLANEQFF. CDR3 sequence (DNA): TGTGCTCTGGGGCTCGCCAATGAGCAGTTCTTC.

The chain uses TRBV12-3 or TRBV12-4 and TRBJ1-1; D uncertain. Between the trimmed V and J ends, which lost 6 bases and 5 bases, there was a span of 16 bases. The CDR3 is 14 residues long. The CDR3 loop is CASRSRDLGTEAFF. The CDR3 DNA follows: TGTGCCAGCAGGTCACGGGATCTGGGGACTGAAGCTTTCTTT.

CDR3 in amino acids: CSVAGTLIETQYF. The CDR3, as DNA: TGCAGCGTTGCCGGGACTTTGATAGAGACCCAGTACTTC. The chain links TRBV29-1 to TRBJ2-5, with TRBD2 as a possible D gene (6 bases). Per the germline V gene, CDR1 is SQVTM and CDR2 is ANQGSEA. The germline V and J ends were trimmed by 4 bases and 4 bases, with 13 bases remaining between them. This CDR3 contains 13 residues.

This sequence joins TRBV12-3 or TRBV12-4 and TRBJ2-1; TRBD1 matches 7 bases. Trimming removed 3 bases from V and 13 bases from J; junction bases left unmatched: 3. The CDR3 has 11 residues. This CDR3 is CASSFRDSQFF. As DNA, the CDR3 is TGTGCCAGCAGTTTCAGGGACAGTCAGTTCTTC.

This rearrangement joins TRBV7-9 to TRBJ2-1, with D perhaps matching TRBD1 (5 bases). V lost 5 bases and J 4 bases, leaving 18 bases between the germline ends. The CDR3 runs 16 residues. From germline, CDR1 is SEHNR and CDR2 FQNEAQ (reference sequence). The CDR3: CASSPESRDLYNEQFF. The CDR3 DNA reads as TGTGCCAGCAGCCCGGAAAGCAGGGATCTTTACAATGAGCAGTTCTTC.

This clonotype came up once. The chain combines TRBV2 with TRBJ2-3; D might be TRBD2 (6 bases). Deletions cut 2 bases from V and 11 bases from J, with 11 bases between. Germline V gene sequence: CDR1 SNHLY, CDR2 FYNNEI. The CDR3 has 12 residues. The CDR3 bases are TGTGCCAGCAGTGAACGTCTAGCGAAGCAGTATTTT. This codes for CASSERLAKQYF.

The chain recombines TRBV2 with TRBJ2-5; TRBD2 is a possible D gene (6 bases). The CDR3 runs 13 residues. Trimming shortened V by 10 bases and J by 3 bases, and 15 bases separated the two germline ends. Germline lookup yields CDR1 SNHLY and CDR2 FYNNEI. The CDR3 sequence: CATGRGSKETQYF. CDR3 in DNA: TGTGCCACCGGGAGAGGGAGTAAAGAGACCCAGTACTTC.

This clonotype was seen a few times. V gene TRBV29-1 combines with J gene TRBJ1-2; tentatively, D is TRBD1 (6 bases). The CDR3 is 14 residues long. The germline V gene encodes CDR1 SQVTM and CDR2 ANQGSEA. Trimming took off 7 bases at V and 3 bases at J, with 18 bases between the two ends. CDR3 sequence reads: CSAGDTPQHYGYTF. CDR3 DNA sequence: TGCAGCGCCGGGGACACTCCTCAGCACTATGGCTACACCTTC.

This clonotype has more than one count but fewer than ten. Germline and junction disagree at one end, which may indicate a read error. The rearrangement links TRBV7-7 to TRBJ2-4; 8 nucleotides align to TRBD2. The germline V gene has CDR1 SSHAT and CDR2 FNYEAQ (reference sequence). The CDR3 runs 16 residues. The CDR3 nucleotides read TGTGCTAGCAGCTTAGAGTTAGCGGGGCTCAAAAACATTCAGTACTTC. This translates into CASSLELAGLKNIQYF.

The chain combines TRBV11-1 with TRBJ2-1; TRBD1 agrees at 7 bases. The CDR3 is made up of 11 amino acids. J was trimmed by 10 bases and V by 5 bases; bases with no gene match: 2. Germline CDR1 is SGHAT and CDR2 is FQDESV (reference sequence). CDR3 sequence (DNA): TGTGCCAGCAGCCTGACAGGGGAGCAGTTCTTC. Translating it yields CASSLTGEQFF.

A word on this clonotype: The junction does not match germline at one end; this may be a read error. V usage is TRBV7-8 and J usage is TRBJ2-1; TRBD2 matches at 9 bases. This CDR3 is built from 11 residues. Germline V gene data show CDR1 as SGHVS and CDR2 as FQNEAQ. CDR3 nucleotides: TGTGCCAGCAGTTTAGCGGGAGAGGTGTTCTTC. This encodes CASSLAGEVFF.

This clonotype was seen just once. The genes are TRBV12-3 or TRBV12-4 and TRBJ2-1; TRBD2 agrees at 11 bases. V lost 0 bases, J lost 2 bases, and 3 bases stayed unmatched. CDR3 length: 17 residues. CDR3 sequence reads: CASSLALAGGPYNEQFF. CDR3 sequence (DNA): TGTGCCAGCAGTTTAGCTCTAGCGGGGGGCCCCTACAATGAGCAGTTCTTC.

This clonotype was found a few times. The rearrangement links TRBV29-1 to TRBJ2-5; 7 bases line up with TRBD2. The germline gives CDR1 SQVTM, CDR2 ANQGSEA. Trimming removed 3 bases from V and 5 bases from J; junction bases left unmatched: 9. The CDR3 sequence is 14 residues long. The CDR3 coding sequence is TGCAGCGTTGACCCACGGGGGGAGGAGGAGACCCAGTACTTC. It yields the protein CSVDPRGEEETQYF.

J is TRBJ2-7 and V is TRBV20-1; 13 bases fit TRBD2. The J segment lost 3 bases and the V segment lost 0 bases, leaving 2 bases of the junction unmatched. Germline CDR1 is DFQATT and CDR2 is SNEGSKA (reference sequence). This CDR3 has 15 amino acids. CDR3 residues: CSARDRLAGGYEQYF. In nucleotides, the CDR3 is TGCAGTGCTAGAGATCGACTAGCGGGGGGCTACGAGCAGTACTTC.

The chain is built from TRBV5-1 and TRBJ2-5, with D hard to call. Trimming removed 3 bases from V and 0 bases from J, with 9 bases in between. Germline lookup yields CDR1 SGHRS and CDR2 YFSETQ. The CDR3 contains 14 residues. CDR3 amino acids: CASSSQKYQETQYF. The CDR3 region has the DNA TGCGCCAGCAGCTCTCAGAAGTACCAAGAGACCCAGTACTTC.

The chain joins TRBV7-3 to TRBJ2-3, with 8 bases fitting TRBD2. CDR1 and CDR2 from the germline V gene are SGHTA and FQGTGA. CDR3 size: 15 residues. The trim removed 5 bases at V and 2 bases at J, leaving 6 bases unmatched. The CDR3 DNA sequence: TGTGCCAGCAGCCCCGCGGGGGGCTACACAGATACGCAGTATTTT. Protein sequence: CASSPAGGYTDTQYF.